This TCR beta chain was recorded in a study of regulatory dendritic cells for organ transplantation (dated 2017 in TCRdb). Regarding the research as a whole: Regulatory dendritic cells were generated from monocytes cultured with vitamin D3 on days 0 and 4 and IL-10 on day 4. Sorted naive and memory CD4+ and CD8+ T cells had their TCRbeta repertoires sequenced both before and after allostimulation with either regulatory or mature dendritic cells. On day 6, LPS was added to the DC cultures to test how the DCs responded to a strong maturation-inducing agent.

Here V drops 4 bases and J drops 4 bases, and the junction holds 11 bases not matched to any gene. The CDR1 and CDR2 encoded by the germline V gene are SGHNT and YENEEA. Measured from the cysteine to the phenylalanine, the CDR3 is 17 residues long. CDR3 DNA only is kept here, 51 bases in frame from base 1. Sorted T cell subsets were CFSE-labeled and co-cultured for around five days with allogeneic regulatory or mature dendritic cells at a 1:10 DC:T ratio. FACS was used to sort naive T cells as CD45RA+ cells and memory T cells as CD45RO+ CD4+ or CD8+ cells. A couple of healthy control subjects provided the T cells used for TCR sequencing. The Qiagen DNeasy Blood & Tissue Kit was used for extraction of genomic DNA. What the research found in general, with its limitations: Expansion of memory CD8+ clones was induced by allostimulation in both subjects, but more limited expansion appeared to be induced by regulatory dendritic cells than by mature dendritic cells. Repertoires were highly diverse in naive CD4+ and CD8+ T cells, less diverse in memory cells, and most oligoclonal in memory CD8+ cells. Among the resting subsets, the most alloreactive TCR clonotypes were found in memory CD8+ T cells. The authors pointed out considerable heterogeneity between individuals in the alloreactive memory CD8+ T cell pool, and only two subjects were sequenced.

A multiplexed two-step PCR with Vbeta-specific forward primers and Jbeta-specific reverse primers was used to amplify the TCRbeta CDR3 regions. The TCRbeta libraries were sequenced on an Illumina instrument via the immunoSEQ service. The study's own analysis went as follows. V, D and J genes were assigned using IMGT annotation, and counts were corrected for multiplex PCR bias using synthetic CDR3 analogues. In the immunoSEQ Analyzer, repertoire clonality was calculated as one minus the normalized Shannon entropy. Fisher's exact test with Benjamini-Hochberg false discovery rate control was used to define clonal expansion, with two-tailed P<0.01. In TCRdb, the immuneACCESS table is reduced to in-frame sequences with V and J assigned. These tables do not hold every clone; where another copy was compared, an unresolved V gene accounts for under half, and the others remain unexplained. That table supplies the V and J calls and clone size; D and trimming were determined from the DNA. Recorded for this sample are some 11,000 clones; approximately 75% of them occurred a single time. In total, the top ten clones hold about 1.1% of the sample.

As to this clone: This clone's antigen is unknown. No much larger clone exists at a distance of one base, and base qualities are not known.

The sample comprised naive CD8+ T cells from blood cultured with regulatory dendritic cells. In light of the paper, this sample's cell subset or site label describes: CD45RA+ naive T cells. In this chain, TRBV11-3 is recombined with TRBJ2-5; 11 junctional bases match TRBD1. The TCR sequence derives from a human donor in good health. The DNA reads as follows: TGTGCCAGCAGCTCGACAACCGGGACAGGGGGGATAGAGACCCAGTACTTC. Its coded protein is CASSSTTGTGGIETQYF.